Included here is one T cell receptor beta chain sequence, with context. The sample is drawn from a study of blood T cell repertoires in COVID-19. Whole-study context: Researchers got acute and convalescent COVID-19 samples from the United States, Italy and Spain. Sample material is recorded as cDNA or gDNA derived from T cells, B-cell-depleted T cells, or PBMCs.

In the original processing: Scientists estimated how many nucleated cells there were by amplifying reference gene primers. Produced via immunoSEQ multiplex PCR; TCRdb's table is partial and in-frame only. The V and J calls and the clone size are those of that table, but D and trimming were determined from the DNA. The data contain tens of thousands of clones, 90% to 95% of them singletons. V lost 5 bases, J lost 4 bases, and 20 bases lay in between. The V gene's germline CDR1 is MDHEN and CDR2 SYDVKM. This CDR3 is 16 amino acids long. This chain joins TRBV28 and TRBJ1-2; tentatively, D is TRBD1 (6 bases). The specimen was peripheral blood. The TCR originated in a woman between 45 and 65 years old in a cohort sampled during active COVID-19. CDR3 DNA: TGTGCCAGCAGTCTGGCAGGGGCAGTCGGAGTCTATGGCTACACCTTC. Its translation is CASSLAGAVGVYGYTF.